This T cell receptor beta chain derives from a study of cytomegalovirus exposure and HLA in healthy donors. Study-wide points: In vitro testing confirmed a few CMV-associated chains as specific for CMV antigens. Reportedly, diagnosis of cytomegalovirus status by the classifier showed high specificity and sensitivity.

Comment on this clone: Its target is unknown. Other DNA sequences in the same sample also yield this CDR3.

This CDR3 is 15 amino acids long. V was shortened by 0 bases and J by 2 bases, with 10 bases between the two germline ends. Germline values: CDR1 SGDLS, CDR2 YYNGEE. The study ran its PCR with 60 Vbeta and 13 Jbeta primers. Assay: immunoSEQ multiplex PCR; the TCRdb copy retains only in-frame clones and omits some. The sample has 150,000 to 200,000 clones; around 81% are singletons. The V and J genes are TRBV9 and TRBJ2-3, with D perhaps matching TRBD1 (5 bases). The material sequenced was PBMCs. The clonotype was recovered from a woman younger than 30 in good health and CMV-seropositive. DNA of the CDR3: TGTGCCAGCAGCGTAGTGGGGCAGAACACAGATACGCAGTATTTT. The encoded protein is CASSVVGQNTDTQYF.